Described below is a single TCR beta chain sequence and its context. Antigen: not known. A read error may explain this, as a much larger clone is one base away. Germline CDR1 SGHAT, CDR2 FQNNGV. This CDR3 comprises 14 residues. RNA isolated from unsorted whole blood supplied the blood RNA, with germline DNA also extracted. Patients carried chronic HBV infection without prior treatment. Production of TCR beta cDNA used roughly 500 ng total RNA together with a constant-region primer. Nested multiplex PCR, run for three rounds with slightly modified ARM-PCR, yielded TCR beta libraries. The study ran its first two PCR rounds for approximately 11 cycles each, using TRBV1-TRBV30 forward primers and a C-beta reverse primer. TCRdb ran MiXCR on the multiplex PCR reads and lists one entry per CDR3 protein. The sample yields fewer than 350,000 distinct CDR3 sequences, approximately 65% seen once. This specimen belongs to a study of tumor-infiltrating lymphocytes in primary liver carcinoma. Study-level background: Patients diagnosed with primary liver carcinoma received treatment through surgical resection.

General observations from the study: Relative to tumor region pairs, the tumor-adjacent and tumor-blood pairs showed overlap that was lower.

The sequence was obtained from a middle-aged man with primary liver carcinoma and hepatitis B virus infection. Sequenced input: peripheral blood. The chain combines TRBV11-2 with TRBJ2-2; D uncertain. The CDR3 reads CASNLVNSVGELFF. Here the CDR3 DNA reads TGTGCCAGCAACTTAGTGAATTCGGTCGGGGAGCTGTTTTTT.